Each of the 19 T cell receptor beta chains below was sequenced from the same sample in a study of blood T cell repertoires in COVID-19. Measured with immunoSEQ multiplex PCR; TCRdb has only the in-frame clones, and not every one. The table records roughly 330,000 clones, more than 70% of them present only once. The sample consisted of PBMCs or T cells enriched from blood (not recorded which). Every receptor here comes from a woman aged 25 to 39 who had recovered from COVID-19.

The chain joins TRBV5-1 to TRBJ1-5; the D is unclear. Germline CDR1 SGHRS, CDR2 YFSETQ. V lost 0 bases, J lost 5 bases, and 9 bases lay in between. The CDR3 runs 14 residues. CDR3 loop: CASSLDFGDQPQHF. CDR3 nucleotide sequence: TGCGCCAGCAGCTTGGATTTCGGGGATCAGCCCCAGCATTTT.

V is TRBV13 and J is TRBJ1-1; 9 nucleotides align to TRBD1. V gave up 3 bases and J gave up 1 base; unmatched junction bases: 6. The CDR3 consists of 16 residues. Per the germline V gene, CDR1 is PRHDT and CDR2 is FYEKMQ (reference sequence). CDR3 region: CASSLPLGQGNTEAFF. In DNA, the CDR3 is TGTGCCAGCAGCTTGCCCCTGGGACAGGGGAACACTGAAGCTTTCTTT.

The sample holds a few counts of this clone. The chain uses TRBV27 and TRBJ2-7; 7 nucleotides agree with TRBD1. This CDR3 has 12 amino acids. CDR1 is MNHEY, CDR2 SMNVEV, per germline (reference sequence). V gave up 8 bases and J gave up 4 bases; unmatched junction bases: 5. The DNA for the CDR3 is TGTGCCAGCGGACAGGTGATGTACGAGCAGTACTTC. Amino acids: CASGQVMYEQYF.

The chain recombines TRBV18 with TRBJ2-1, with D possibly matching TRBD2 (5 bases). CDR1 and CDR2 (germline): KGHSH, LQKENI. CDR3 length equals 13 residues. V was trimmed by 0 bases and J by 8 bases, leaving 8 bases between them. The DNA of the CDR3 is TGTGCCAGCTCACCACCTAGCGTCGATGAGCAGTTCTTC. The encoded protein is CASSPPSVDEQFF.

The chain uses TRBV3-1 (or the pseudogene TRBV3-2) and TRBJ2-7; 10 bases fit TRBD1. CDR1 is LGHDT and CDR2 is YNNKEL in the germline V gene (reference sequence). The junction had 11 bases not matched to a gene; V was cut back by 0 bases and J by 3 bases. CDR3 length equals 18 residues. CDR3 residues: CASSQERFFRDRGYEQYF. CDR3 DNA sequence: TGTGCCAGCAGCCAAGAGCGATTTTTCCGGGACAGGGGCTACGAGCAGTACTTC.

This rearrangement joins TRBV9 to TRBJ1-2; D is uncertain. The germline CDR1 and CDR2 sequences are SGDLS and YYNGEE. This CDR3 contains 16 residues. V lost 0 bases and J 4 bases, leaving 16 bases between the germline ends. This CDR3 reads CASSVDLEAQIYGYTF. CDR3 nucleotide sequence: TGTGCCAGCAGCGTAGATCTGGAGGCACAAATCTATGGCTACACCTTC. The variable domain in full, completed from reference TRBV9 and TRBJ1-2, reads DSGVTQTPKHLITATGQRVTLRCSPRSGDLSVYWYQQSLDQGLQFLIQYYNGEERAKGNILERFSAQQFPDLHSELNLSSLELGDSALYFCASSVDLEAQIYGYTFGSGTRLTVV.

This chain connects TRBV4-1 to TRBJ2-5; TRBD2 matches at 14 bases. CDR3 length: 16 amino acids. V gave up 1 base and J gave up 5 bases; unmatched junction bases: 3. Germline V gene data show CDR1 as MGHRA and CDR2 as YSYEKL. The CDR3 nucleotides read TGCGCCAGCAGCCAAGGACTAGCGGGGGGGTTGGAGACCCAGTACTTC. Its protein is CASSQGLAGGLETQYF.

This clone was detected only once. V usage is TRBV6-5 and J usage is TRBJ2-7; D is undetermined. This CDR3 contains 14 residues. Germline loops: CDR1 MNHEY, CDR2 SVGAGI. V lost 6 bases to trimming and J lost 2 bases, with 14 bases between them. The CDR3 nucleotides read TGTGCCAGCAGCAGACTTGGCCTTACCTACGAGCAGTACTTC. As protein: CASSRLGLTYEQYF.

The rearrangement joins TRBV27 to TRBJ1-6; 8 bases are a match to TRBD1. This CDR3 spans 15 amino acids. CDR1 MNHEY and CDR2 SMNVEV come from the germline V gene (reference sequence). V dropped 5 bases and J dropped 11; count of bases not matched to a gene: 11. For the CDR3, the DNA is TGTGCCAGCAGTCGACAGGGGCTGGTTTCGGCACCCCTCCACTTT. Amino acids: CASSRQGLVSAPLHF.

CDR3 sequence: CASSPRLAGGHTQYF. CDR3 DNA: TGTGCCAGCAGCCCACGACTAGCGGGGGGGCATACGCAGTATTTT. This chain connects TRBV11-1 to TRBJ2-3; 14 bases line up with TRBD2. Germline assignment: CDR1 SGHAT and CDR2 FQDESV (reference sequence). CDR3 length: 15 amino acids. The junction had 5 bases not matched to a gene; V was cut back by 5 bases and J by 7 bases.

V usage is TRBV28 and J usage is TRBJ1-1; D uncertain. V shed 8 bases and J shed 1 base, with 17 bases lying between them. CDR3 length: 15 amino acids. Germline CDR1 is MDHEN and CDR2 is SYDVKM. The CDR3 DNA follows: TGTGCCAGCCAATCCCAAGTGTTGGCGAACACTGAAGCTTTCTTT. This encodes CASQSQVLANTEAFF.

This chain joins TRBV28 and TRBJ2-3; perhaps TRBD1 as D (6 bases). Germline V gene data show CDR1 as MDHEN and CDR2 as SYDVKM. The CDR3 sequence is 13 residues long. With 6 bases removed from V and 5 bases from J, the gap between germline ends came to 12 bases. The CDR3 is CASSLGQVDTQYF. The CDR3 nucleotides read TGTGCCAGCAGCCTGGGACAAGTAGATACGCAGTATTTT.

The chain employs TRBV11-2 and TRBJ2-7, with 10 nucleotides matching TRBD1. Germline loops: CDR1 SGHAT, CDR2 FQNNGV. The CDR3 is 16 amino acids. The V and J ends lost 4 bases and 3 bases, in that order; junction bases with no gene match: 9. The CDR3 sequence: CASSSGLRTGGYEQYF. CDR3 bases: TGTGCCAGCAGCTCTGGTTTGCGGACAGGGGGCTACGAGCAGTACTTC.

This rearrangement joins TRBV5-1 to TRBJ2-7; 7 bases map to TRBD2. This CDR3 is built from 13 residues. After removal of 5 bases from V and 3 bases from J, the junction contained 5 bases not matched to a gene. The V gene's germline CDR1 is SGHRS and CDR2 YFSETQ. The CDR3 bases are TGCGCCAGCAGGAGGGGAGGGGACTACGAGCAGTACTTC. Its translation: CASRRGGDYEQYF.

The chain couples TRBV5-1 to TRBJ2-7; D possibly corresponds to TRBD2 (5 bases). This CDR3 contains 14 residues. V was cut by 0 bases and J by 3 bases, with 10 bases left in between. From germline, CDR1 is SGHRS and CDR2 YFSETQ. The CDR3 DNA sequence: TGCGCCAGCAGCTTGGTGTCGGGAAACTACGAGCAGTACTTC. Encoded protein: CASSLVSGNYEQYF.

The CDR3 region has the DNA TGTGCCAGCAGTGAAACAGATCCCGGGGAGCTGTTTTTT. Its protein product is CASSETDPGELFF. The V call is TRBV6-1, the J call TRBJ2-2; D gene uncertain. The V gene's germline CDR1 is MNHNS and CDR2 SASEGT. The V end was cut by 2 bases, the J end by 6 bases, with 7 bases between. The CDR3 is made up of 13 amino acids.

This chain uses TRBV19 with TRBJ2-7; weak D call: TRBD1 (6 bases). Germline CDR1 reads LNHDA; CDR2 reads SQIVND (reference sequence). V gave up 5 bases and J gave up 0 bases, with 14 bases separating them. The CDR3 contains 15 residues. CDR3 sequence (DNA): TGTGCCAGTAGTTTCTGGGGGCATAGCTCCTACGAGCAGTACTTC. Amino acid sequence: CASSFWGHSSYEQYF.

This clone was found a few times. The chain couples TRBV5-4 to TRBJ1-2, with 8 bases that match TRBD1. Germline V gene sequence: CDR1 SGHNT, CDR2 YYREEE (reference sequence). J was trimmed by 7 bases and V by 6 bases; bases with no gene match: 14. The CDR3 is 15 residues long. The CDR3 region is CASNFGGQGQAGYTF. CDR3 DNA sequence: TGTGCCAGCAACTTTGGGGGGCAGGGACAGGCTGGCTACACCTTC.

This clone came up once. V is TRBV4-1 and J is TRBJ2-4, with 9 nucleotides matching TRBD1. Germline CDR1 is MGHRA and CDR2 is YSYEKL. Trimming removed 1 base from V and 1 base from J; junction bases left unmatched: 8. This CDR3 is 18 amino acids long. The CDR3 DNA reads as TGCGCCAGCAGCCAAGGGACAACACAGGGGGCGGCCAAAAACATTCAGTACTTC. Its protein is CASSQGTTQGAAKNIQYF.